The present T cell receptor beta chain was sequenced within a study of blood T cell repertoires in COVID-19. About the research overall: Samples taken during acute and convalescent COVID-19 were collected in the United States, Italy and Spain. The cDNA or gDNA used as material had been derived from T cells, B-cell-depleted T cells, or PBMCs.

Germline-derived CDR1 and CDR2 are MNHEY and SMNVEV (reference sequence). J gave up 0 bases and V 0 bases, and 10 bases lay outside the gene matches. CDR3 length equals 18 residues. Original methodology: From reference gene primer amplification, estimates of nucleated cell counts were derived. TCRdb's copy holds only in-frame clones and misses some; the assay was immunoSEQ multiplex PCR. That table gives V, J and clone size, and the DNA gave D and trimming. The sample shows more than 150,000 clones, 70% to 85% of them seen only once. V usage is TRBV27 and J usage is TRBJ1-1, with 7 bases fitting TRBD1. Sample: peripheral blood. The sequence was obtained from a woman aged 45-59 years with acute or convalescent COVID-19. In DNA, the CDR3 is TGTGCCAGCAGTTTATCGCCGGTTAGGACAGGCATGAACACTGAAGCTTTCTTT. Translating it yields CASSLSPVRTGMNTEAFF.